The 12 T cell receptor beta chains given below trace back to one sample, sequenced in a study of T-cell memory formation after mild COVID-19. TCRdb reprocessed the 5' RACE reads via MiXCR and lists one record per CDR3 protein. The sample carries 350,000 to 400,000 distinct CDR3 sequences, approximately 15% recorded once. Specimen: PBMCs or a T cell subset sorted from them (not recorded which). The receptors here all came from a man between 18 and 29 years old who had mild COVID-19 (a few samples of this study predate the infection). Cell type and time point are not known.

The chain uses TRBV7-2 and TRBJ1-5, with D possibly matching TRBD1 (5 bases). The CDR3 is 15 amino acids. From germline, CDR1 is SGHTA and CDR2 FQGNSA. V was clipped by 4 bases and J by 6 bases, with 16 bases between them. The chain's CDR3 is CASSSSRVRGQPQHF. As DNA, the CDR3 is TGTGCCAGCAGCTCCTCCAGGGTCCGGGGTCAGCCCCAGCATTTT.

This chain connects TRBV20-1 to TRBJ2-1; D is unresolved. V was cut by 6 bases and J by 6 bases, with 12 bases left in between. The germline gives CDR1 DFQATT, CDR2 SNEGSKA (reference sequence). The CDR3 runs to 12 residues. In DNA, the CDR3 is TGCAGTGCCCTTTGGGATCGCAATGAGCAGTTCTTC. This translates into CSALWDRNEQFF.

This clonotype showed up just a few times. The rearrangement joins TRBV19 to TRBJ1-2; 8 bases line up with TRBD1. The V gene's germline CDR1 is LNHDA and CDR2 SQIVND (reference sequence). J lost 6 bases, V lost 10 bases, and 16 bases had no gene match. The CDR3 is 15 amino acids. The CDR3 DNA reads TGTGCCACAACAGGGGGTTCCCCCCAAGTAGATGGCTACACCTTC. Translating gives CATTGGSPQVDGYTF.

The rearrangement uses TRBV12-3 or TRBV12-4 and TRBJ2-2; the D call may be TRBD1 or TRBD2 (5 bases each). There are 15 residues in the CDR3. Trimming pared 7 bases from V and 8 bases from J, leaving 20 bases between. The CDR3 DNA reads TGTGCCAGCACCGGAACCGGGACCTACGATGGGGAGCTGTTTTTT. Translation gives CASTGTGTYDGELFF.

The V and J genes are TRBV11-2 and TRBJ1-4; D is unclear. This CDR3 comprises 14 residues. The germline CDR1 and CDR2 sequences are SGHAT and FQNNGV. Trimming took 2 bases from V and 7 from J, leaving 11 bases between them. The CDR3 DNA follows: TGTGCCAGCAGCTTAAGTCCCAAGACTGAAAAACTGTTTTTT. Its translation is CASSLSPKTEKLFF. Supplemented by reference TRBV11-2 and TRBJ1-4, the full variable domain reads EAGVAQSPRYKIIEKRQSVAFWCNPISGHATLYWYQQILGQGPKLLIQFQNNGVVDDSQLPKDRFSAERLKGVDSTLKIQPAKLEDSAVYLCASSLSPKTEKLFFGSGTQLSVL.

This clonotype was detected a few times. V gene TRBV20-1 combines with J gene TRBJ2-3; D is unresolved. This CDR3 contains 13 residues. Germline CDR1 DFQATT, CDR2 SNEGSKA (reference sequence). The ends were cut back, 7 bases at V and 0 bases at J, with 11 bases in the middle. CDR3 amino acids: CSGRLVSTDTQYF. The CDR3 nucleotides are TGCAGTGGACGGCTAGTAAGCACAGATACGCAGTATTTT.

V is TRBV12-3 or TRBV12-4 and J is TRBJ1-2; TRBD1 agrees at 7 bases. Losses at the gene ends were 8 bases for V and 4 bases for J; bases not matched to a gene: 10. The CDR3 contains 14 residues. CDR3 nucleotides: TGTGCCAGCGGCCCCGACAGGGAGTCCTATGGCTACACCTTC. It specifies CASGPDRESYGYTF.

The chain combines TRBV15 with TRBJ2-5; D is uncertain. There are 12 residues in the CDR3. CDR1 is LNHNV and CDR2 is YYDKDF in the germline V gene (reference sequence). V shed 5 bases and J shed 5 bases, with 9 bases lying between them. CDR3 residues: CATSLGLETQYF. The CDR3 coding sequence is TGTGCCACCAGCCTGGGGTTGGAGACCCAGTACTTC.

This clonotype was counted ten times or more. The rearrangement uses TRBV4-2 and TRBJ2-7, with TRBD2 matching over 7 bases. CDR3 length equals 17 residues. Trimming cost V 4 bases and J 2 bases; bases outside gene matches: 14. Germline CDR1 is LGHNA and CDR2 is YNFKEQ. The CDR3 region is CASSPSGGSGAPYEQYF. DNA for the CDR3: TGTGCCAGCAGCCCCTCCGGTGGGAGCGGGGCCCCCTACGAGCAGTACTTC.

This clonotype was detected a few times. The chain employs TRBV7-2 and TRBJ1-6; D unresolved. There are 15 residues in the CDR3. Per germline, CDR1 SGHTA and CDR2 FQGNSA. V was pared by 5 bases and J by 8 bases, with 16 bases between. CDR3 bases: TGTGCCAGCAGCCTTAACAGCCCCGGAGATTCACCCCTCCACTTT. Translated, it gives CASSLNSPGDSPLHF. The full variable domain, rest sourced from reference TRBV7-2 and TRBJ1-6, is GAGVSQSPSNKVTEKGKDVELRCDPISGHTALYWYRQSLGQGLEFLIYFQGNSAPDKSGLPSDRFSAERTGGSVSTLTIQRTQQEDSAVYLCASSLNSPGDSPLHFGNGTRLTVT.

The V gene is TRBV2, the J gene TRBJ2-3; no firm D call. The CDR3 loop spans 12 amino acids. Germline assignment: CDR1 SNHLY and CDR2 FYNNEI. Trimming left V 8 bases short and J 7 bases short, with 13 bases between. In nucleotides, the CDR3 is TGTGCCAGCTGGCCCGGATGGAATACGCAGTATTTT. This encodes CASWPGWNTQYF. The full variable domain, completed using reference TRBV2 and TRBJ2-3, is EPEVTQTPSHQVTQMGQEVILRCVPISNHLYFYWYRQILGQKVEFLVSFYNNEISEKSEIFDDQFSVERPDGSNFTLKIRSTKLEDSAMYFCASWPGWNTQYFGPGTRLTVL.

The rearrangement uses TRBV29-1 and TRBJ2-1, with 10 nucleotides matching TRBD1. J was trimmed by 2 bases and V by 8 bases; bases with no gene match: 6. Germline CDR1 reads SQVTM; CDR2 reads ANQGSEA. CDR3 length: 14 residues. The CDR3 here is CSLQDRGTYNEQFF. The CDR3 DNA is TGCAGCTTGCAGGACAGGGGGACCTACAATGAGCAGTTCTTC.